A single sample is the source of the 24 T cell receptor beta chains below, sequenced in a study of response to subunit inactivated influenza vaccine. TCRdb reprocessed the RT-PCR reads via MiXCR and lists one record per CDR3 protein. The sample holds about 520,000 distinct CDR3 sequences; less than 7.5% are singletons and the top ten take roughly 13%. The sample consisted of PBMCs from blood, taken around 2 years after vaccination. These receptors were collected from a man aged 50 to 69 who received an inactivated influenza vaccine.

The V gene is TRBV2, the J gene TRBJ2-7; perhaps TRBD2 as D (5 bases). The CDR3 consists of 13 residues. Germline V gene lookup returns CDR1 SNHLY and CDR2 FYNNEI. Deletions cut 4 bases from V and 3 bases from J, with 10 bases between. The CDR3 sequence is CASSGGLSYEQYF. The DNA for the CDR3 is TGTGCCAGCAGTGGAGGGTTAAGCTACGAGCAGTACTTC.

As DNA, the CDR3 is TGTGCCAGCAGCCTCCCGTTTGGGCGGAACTCCTACAATGAGCAGTTCTTC. Translation: CASSLPFGRNSYNEQFF. The rearrangement joins TRBV9 to TRBJ2-1; D gene unclear. Per the germline V gene, CDR1 is SGDLS and CDR2 is YYNGEE. Trimming shortened V by 4 bases and J by 0 bases, and 17 bases separated the two germline ends. The CDR3 runs to 17 residues.

This clonotype was detected many times. This chain uses TRBV7-8 with TRBJ2-1; 10 bases agree with TRBD2. V trimming: 5 bases; J trimming: 8 bases; junction bases outside the gene matches: 6. Germline CDR1 reads SGHVS; CDR2 reads FQNEAQ. The CDR3 is made up of 14 amino acids. The CDR3 sequence: CASSKSGGAYEQFF. The CDR3 DNA reads TGTGCCAGCAGCAAAAGCGGGGGGGCGTATGAGCAGTTCTTC.

In its sample, this clonotype was seen a few times. The chain has TRBV12-3 or TRBV12-4 and TRBJ2-3; no clear D. The CDR3 is made up of 13 amino acids. The V gene lost 9 bases and the J gene lost 4 bases, with 14 bases spanning the gap. The CDR3 protein is CASLRSAADTQYF. The DNA for the CDR3 is TGTGCCAGTTTGCGGTCGGCCGCAGATACGCAGTATTTT.

V gene TRBV5-4 combines with J gene TRBJ2-2; possibly TRBD2 for D (6 bases). Germline V gives CDR1 SGHNT, CDR2 YYREEE (reference sequence). The CDR3 spans 15 residues. Deletions cut 4 bases from V and 1 base from J, with 11 bases between. CDR3 region: CASSPQGLNTGELFF. CDR3 bases: TGTGCCAGCAGCCCTCAGGGACTGAACACCGGGGAGCTGTTTTTT.

This clonotype was seen a handful of times. The V gene is TRBV12-3 or TRBV12-4, the J gene TRBJ1-1, with D perhaps matching TRBD1 (6 bases). This CDR3 is built from 18 residues. With 0 bases removed from V and 0 bases from J, the gap between germline ends came to 17 bases. The CDR3 bases are TGTGCCAGCAGTTTAGCGGGACATTCCCGTACCATGAACACTGAAGCTTTCTTT. This codes for CASSLAGHSRTMNTEAFF.

This chain links TRBV6-1 with TRBJ2-7; 7 positions match TRBD1. This CDR3 spans 15 amino acids. Germline values: CDR1 MNHNS, CDR2 SASEGT. V lost 8 bases and J lost 4; bases outside the gene matches: 14. This CDR3 reads CASHASLGTAYEQYF. Written as DNA, the CDR3 is TGTGCCAGCCACGCATCCCTAGGGACAGCTTACGAGCAGTACTTC.

The V gene is TRBV24-1, the J gene TRBJ2-1; 11 bases are a match to TRBD2. CDR1 and CDR2 (germline): KGHDR, SFDVKD. The CDR3 spans 14 residues. V gave up 9 bases and J gave up 12 bases; unmatched junction bases: 12. Here the CDR3 reads CATADSLAGVGQFF. The CDR3 DNA reads as TGTGCCACCGCTGACTCACTAGCGGGAGTGGGGCAGTTCTTC.

This clonotype appeared a few times. V is TRBV29-1 and J is TRBJ1-4; tentative D call: TRBD1 (5 bases). The V gene lost 1 base and the J gene lost 3 bases, with 27 bases spanning the gap. This CDR3 spans 20 amino acids. CDR1 is SQVTM and CDR2 is ANQGSEA in the germline V gene. The CDR3 DNA reads as TGCAGCGTTGAAGGGAGGGGTGGCAGGGTAAACCGCCGGGCTAATGAAAAACTGTTTTTT. Translated, it gives CSVEGRGGRVNRRANEKLFF.

This rearrangement joins TRBV7-9 to TRBJ1-3; D is perhaps TRBD1 (6 bases). Germline V gives CDR1 SEHNR, CDR2 FQNEAQ (reference sequence). With 1 base removed from V and 5 bases from J, the gap between germline ends came to 9 bases. The CDR3 consists of 14 residues. The CDR3 loop is CASSLDGGRNTIYF. The CDR3 DNA reads TGTGCCAGCAGCTTAGATGGGGGGCGAAACACCATATATTTT. Full variable domain (missing parts from reference TRBV7-9 and TRBJ1-3): DTGVSQNPRHKITKRGQNVTFRCDPISEHNRLYWYRQTLGQGPEFLTYFQNEAQLEKSRLLSDRFSAERPKGSFSTLEIQRTEQGDSAMYLCASSLDGGRNTIYFGEGSWLTVV.

This clonotype has at least ten counts. The chain recombines TRBV10-3 with TRBJ2-3; D gene uncertain. V lost 9 bases, J lost 2 bases, and 15 bases lay in between. Germline assignment: CDR1 ENHRY and CDR2 SYGVKD. The CDR3 totals 14 residues. CDR3 coding DNA: TGTGCCATACAACCGGGCACAAACACAGATACGCAGTATTTT. Protein product: CAIQPGTNTDTQYF.

This chain joins TRBV4-3 and TRBJ1-2; 7 bases fit TRBD1. V was pared by 0 bases and J by 8 bases, with 9 bases of the junction left unmatched. The CDR3 has 15 residues. CDR1 is LGHNA and CDR2 is YSLEER in the germline V gene. In nucleotides, the CDR3 is TGCGCCAGCAGCCAAGATCCCCAGGGGGGGAGAGGCTACACCTTC. Its protein is CASSQDPQGGRGYTF.

This chain joins TRBV10-3 and TRBJ2-3, with TRBD2 as a possible D gene (6 bases). The germline gives CDR1 ENHRY, CDR2 SYGVKD. The germline V and J ends were trimmed by 4 bases and 2 bases, with 22 bases remaining between them. The CDR3 length is 18 residues. CDR3 sequence (DNA): TGTGCCATCAGTGGGTTAGCGGATCACCACATACACACAGATACGCAGTATTTT. Its protein product is CAISGLADHHIHTDTQYF.

There are a few counts of this clonotype. The chain employs TRBV2 and TRBJ2-4; 9 bases line up with TRBD2. V shed 6 bases, J shed 5 bases, and the junction held 8 bases outside the gene matches. The CDR3 contains 15 residues. In germline, CDR1 is SNHLY, CDR2 FYNNEI. The CDR3 region has the DNA TGTGCCAGCAGCACAAGGACTAGCGTGGAAAACATTCAGTACTTC. Amino acid sequence: CASSTRTSVENIQYF.

The V and J genes are TRBV30 and TRBJ1-5; D gene uncertain. The CDR3 runs to 11 residues. Trimming stripped 0 bases from V and 7 bases from J, with 4 bases between. Germline V gene data show CDR1 as GTSNPN and CDR2 as SVGIG (reference sequence). CDR3 amino acids: CAWSVGQPQHF. In DNA form, the CDR3 reads TGTGCCTGGAGTGTTGGACAGCCCCAGCATTTT.

The rearrangement links TRBV3-1 to TRBJ2-2; 10 nucleotides line up with TRBD2. Germline assignment: CDR1 LGHDT and CDR2 YNNKEL (reference sequence). CDR3 length: 16 amino acids. Losses at the gene ends were 4 bases for V and 6 bases for J; bases not matched to a gene: 8. CDR3 loop: CASSPTAGGHPGELFF. The CDR3 DNA follows: TGTGCCAGCAGCCCCACAGCGGGGGGGCACCCCGGGGAGCTGTTTTTT.

This clonotype was picked up many times. The chain links TRBV29-1 to TRBJ2-3; 9 nucleotides match TRBD1. CDR1 is SQVTM, CDR2 ANQGSEA, per germline. The CDR3 is made up of 17 amino acids. Losses at the gene ends were 2 bases for V and 4 bases for J; bases not matched to a gene: 13. CDR3 loop: CSVERTGVPSLADTQYF. CDR3 coding DNA: TGCAGCGTTGAAAGGACAGGGGTCCCCTCACTCGCAGATACGCAGTATTTT.

The CDR3 DNA reads TGTGCCAGCAGCTTATTCACGGGTAATGAGCAGTTCTTC. Its protein product is CASSLFTGNEQFF. The rearrangement joins TRBV7-9 to TRBJ2-1; D ambiguous. Trimming left V 2 bases short and J 7 bases short, with 9 bases between. The CDR3 runs to 13 residues. Germline V lookup: CDR1 SEHNR, CDR2 FQNEAQ (reference sequence).

This clonotype was recorded at least ten times. V usage is TRBV20-1 and J usage is TRBJ2-7; tentatively, D is TRBD2 (5 bases). The V and J ends lost 5 bases and 7 bases respectively, with 18 bases between them. The germline V gene has CDR1 DFQATT and CDR2 SNEGSKA (reference sequence). CDR3 length equals 13 residues. CDR3 loop: CSASTGSLREQYF. The DNA of the CDR3 is TGCAGTGCTTCGACGGGATCACTACGTGAGCAGTACTTC.

This clonotype was counted between two and nine times. The rearrangement joins TRBV20-1 to TRBJ2-7, with D perhaps matching TRBD2 (7 bases). This CDR3 is 13 amino acids long. V dropped 8 bases and J dropped 5 bases, with 19 bases sitting between them. Germline CDR1 reads DFQATT; CDR2 reads SNEGSKA (reference sequence). CDR3 residues: CSPEGGAPHEQYF. CDR3 in DNA: TGCAGTCCAGAAGGGGGGGCCCCCCACGAGCAGTACTTC.

The V call is TRBV10-3, the J call TRBJ1-3, with D possibly matching TRBD1 (5 bases). Germline V gives CDR1 ENHRY, CDR2 SYGVKD. V dropped 8 bases and J dropped 4 bases, with 12 bases sitting between them. There are 13 residues in the CDR3. The CDR3 loop is CAIGRDEGNTIYF. CDR3 bases: TGTGCCATCGGCCGGGACGAAGGAAACACCATATATTTT.

This chain uses TRBV3-1 with TRBJ2-1; D remains unclear. The CDR3 is made up of 14 amino acids. With 4 bases removed from V and 5 bases from J, the gap between germline ends came to 12 bases. The germline CDR1 and CDR2 sequences are LGHDT and YNNKEL (reference sequence). The CDR3 region is CASSRTSGHNEQFF. The DNA for the CDR3 is TGTGCCAGCAGCCGCACCTCCGGGCACAATGAGCAGTTCTTC.

This clonotype was counted at least ten times. The V call is TRBV5-1, the J call TRBJ2-4, with a weak D call TRBD2 (6 bases). This CDR3 has 15 amino acids. In germline, CDR1 is SGHRS, CDR2 YFSETQ. V lost 0 bases to trimming and J lost 7 bases, with 14 bases between them. The CDR3 bases are TGCGCCAGCAGCTTGGCGCGGGGTCGGGGGAACATTCAGTACTTC. This encodes CASSLARGRGNIQYF. Variable domain in full (rest from reference TRBV5-1 and TRBJ2-4): KAGVTQTPRYLIKTRGQQVTLSCSPISGHRSVSWYQQTPGQGLQFLFEYFSETQRNKGNFPGRFSGRQFSNSRSEMNVSTLELGDSALYLCASSLARGRGNIQYFGAGTRLSVL.

The table lists this clonotype with many counts. The chain recombines TRBV4-2 with TRBJ2-7; D unclear. Deletions cut 0 bases from V and 2 bases from J, with 8 bases between. Germline V lookup: CDR1 LGHNA, CDR2 YNFKEQ. The CDR3 runs to 14 residues. The CDR3 loop reads CASSQDEGPYEQYF. The CDR3 nucleotides are TGTGCCAGCAGCCAAGACGAAGGACCCTACGAGCAGTACTTC.